This TCR beta chain comes out of a study of post-analysis software for immune sequencing data. Whole-study findings and limits: Four to six TRBV segments were significantly more frequent in patients than in controls. TRBV5-6, TRBV5-1 and TRBV20-1 were among these segments.

The TCR beta cDNA libraries carried unique molecular identifiers. TCRdb analysed the PCR reads with MiXCR anew, one entry per CDR3 protein. The table shows hundreds of thousands of distinct CDR3 sequences, with approximately 30% occurring only once. This clonotype appeared a few times. The antigen remains unidentified. Trimming took 5 bases from V and 4 from J, leaving 14 bases between them. CDR3 length equals 13 residues. The germline V gene encodes CDR1 DFQATT and CDR2 SNEGSKA (reference sequence). The specimen sequenced was blood. The gene calls are TRBV20-1 and TRBJ1-2; D may be TRBD1 (5 bases). This clonotype originated in a girl under 18 with multiple sclerosis. The CDR3 coding sequence is TGCAGTGCTCCGCAAGGGGATAGCTATGGCTACACCTTC. Its translation: CSAPQGDSYGYTF.